A selection of T cell receptor beta chains follows, all from one sample in a study of blood T cells in healthy people across ages. Each CDR3 protein gets one entry after TCRdb re-called the 5' RACE reads with MiXCR. The sample includes roughly 800,000 distinct CDR3 sequences, roughly 64% of them seen just once. The sample was blood. The receptors were gathered from a man aged 25 to 40 in good health. Each CDR3 is given with its conserved first and last residue. Fields, in order: J gene, V gene, clone size, CDR3 length, D gene, CDR3 DNA, CDR3 protein. A D gene is named only where the DNA matches it firmly. Clone size is not always given. Where it is, it says once, few, many or a class for expanded clones.

TRBJ2-7 | TRBV3-1 | . | 15 | TRBD2 | TGTGCCAGCAGCCCCTACGTAGCGGGGGCCTACGAGCAGTACTTC | CASSPYVAGAYEQYF
TRBJ2-7 | TRBV29-1 | few | 11 | . | TGCAGCGTTGAACGGCACTACGAGCAGTACTTC | CSVERHYEQYF
TRBJ2-7 | TRBV20-1 | few | 13 | . | TGCAGTGCTACATCGGACACCTCCTACGAGCAGTACTTC | CSATSDTSYEQYF
TRBJ2-3 | TRBV5-1 | . | 18 | . | TGCGCCAGCAGCCCGGAGGTGCGGCGTGAACTTGTAACAGATACGCAGTATTTT | CASSPEVRRELVTDTQYF
TRBJ2-7 | TRBV7-2 | few | 15 | . | TGTGCCAGCAGTAGGGGGGACCAGACCTCCTACGAGCAGTACTTC | CASSRGDQTSYEQYF
TRBJ1-2 | TRBV5-8 | few | 13 | . | TGTGCCAGCAGCTTTTCGTCAGGCTGGGGCTACACCTTC | CASSFSSGWGYTF
TRBJ2-5 | TRBV20-1 | . | 15 | . | TGCAGTGCTGGAGATAGACTCCGGTTTGGGGAGACCCAGTACTTC | CSAGDRLRFGETQYF
TRBJ2-7 | TRBV7-9 | . | 16 | TRBD2 | TGTGCCAGCAGCACAACTAGCGGGAGGGCCTTATACGAGCAGTACTTC | CASSTTSGRALYEQYF
TRBJ2-3 | TRBV6-5 | . | 16 | TRBD2 | TGTGCCAGCAGTTACCTCCCTAGCGGGAGGGTGGATACGCAGTATTTT | CASSYLPSGRVDTQYF
TRBJ1-4 | TRBV4-3 | . | 16 | TRBD1 | TGCGTCAGCAGCCAAGATGCCACAGGGGAAAATGAAAAACTGTTTTTT | CVSSQDATGENEKLFF
TRBJ2-1 | TRBV6-5 | . | 13 | . | TGTGCCAGCAGTTACTTGGGTAACAATGAGCAGTTCTTC | CASSYLGNNEQFF
TRBJ1-5 | TRBV20-1 | few | 13 | . | TGCAGTGCCACCCCGGGACCCAATCAGCCCCAGCATTTT | CSATPGPNQPQHF
TRBJ2-4 | TRBV19 | . | 15 | . | TGTGCCAGTAGGCTATTACATGGGCCCTACAATGAGCAGTACTTC | CASRLLHGPYNEQYF
TRBJ1-2 | TRBV6-1 | . | 13 | . | TGTGCCAGCAGTGAGACCACCTATTATGGCTACACCTTC | CASSETTYYGYTF
TRBJ1-5 | TRBV19 | . | 14 | . | TGTGCCAGTAGTACCCGGGACCTTGAACAGCCCCAGCATTTT | CASSTRDLEQPQHF
TRBJ1-2 | TRBV12-5 | . | 14 | . | TGTGCTAGTGGTGGATCGGGACCGGGCGGCGGCTACACCTTC | CASGGSGPGGGYTF
TRBJ2-1 | TRBV20-1 | . | 15 | TRBD2 | TGCAGTGCTAGAGATAGGACTAGCGGGAGTCATGAGCAGTTCTTC | CSARDRTSGSHEQFF
TRBJ1-5 | TRBV11-1 | . | 12 | . | TGTGCCAGCAGCTCAGTCGGGGGGCCCCAGCATTTT | CASSSVGGPQHF
TRBJ2-1 | TRBV20-1 | . | 15 | TRBD1 | TGCAGTGCTTCTGTGACAGGGGGCTCTTACAATGAGCAGTTCTTC | CSASVTGGSYNEQFF
TRBJ2-1 | TRBV20-1 | . | 16 | TRBD2 | TGCAGTGCTAGGTCCGATACTAGCGGTGGCACCAATGAGCAGTTCTTC | CSARSDTSGGTNEQFF
TRBJ2-3 | TRBV29-1 | . | 14 | TRBD2 | TGCAGCGTTGTCCTAGCGGGAGTGGCTGATACGCAGTATTTT | CSVVLAGVADTQYF